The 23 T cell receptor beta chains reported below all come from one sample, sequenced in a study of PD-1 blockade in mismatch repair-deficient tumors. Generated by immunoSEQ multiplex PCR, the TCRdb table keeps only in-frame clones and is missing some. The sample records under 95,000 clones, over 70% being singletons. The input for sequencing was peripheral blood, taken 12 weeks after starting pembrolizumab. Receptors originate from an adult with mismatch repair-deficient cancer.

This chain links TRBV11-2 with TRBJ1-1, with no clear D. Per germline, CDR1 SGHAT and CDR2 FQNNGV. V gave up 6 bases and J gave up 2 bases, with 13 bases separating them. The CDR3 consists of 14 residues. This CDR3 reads CASSTQGPNTEAFF. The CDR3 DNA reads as TGTGCCAGCAGTACCCAAGGGCCTAACACTGAAGCTTTCTTT. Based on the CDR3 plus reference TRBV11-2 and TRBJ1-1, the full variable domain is EAGVAQSPRYKIIEKRQSVAFWCNPISGHATLYWYQQILGQGPKLLIQFQNNGVVDDSQLPKDRFSAERLKGVDSTLKIQPAKLEDSAVYLCASSTQGPNTEAFFGQGTRLTVV.

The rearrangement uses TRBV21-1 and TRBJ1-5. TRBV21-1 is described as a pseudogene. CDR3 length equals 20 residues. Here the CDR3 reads CASSTGTGQREGNDNQPQHF. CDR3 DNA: TGTGCCAGCAGCACTGGGACAGGGCAGCGGGAGGGGAACGACAATCAGCCCCAGCATTTT.

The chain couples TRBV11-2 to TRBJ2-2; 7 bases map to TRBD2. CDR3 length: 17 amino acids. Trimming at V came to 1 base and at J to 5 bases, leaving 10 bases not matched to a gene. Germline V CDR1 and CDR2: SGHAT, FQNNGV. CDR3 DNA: TGTGCCAGCAGCTTAGGTCGGGGGAGGGTGAATACCGGGGAGCTGTTTTTT. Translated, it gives CASSLGRGRVNTGELFF.

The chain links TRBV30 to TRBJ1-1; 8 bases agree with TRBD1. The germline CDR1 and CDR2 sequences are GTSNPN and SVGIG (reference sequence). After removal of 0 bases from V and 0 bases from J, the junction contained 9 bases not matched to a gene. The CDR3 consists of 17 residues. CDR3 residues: CAWSVGRDRWMNTEAFF. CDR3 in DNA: TGTGCCTGGAGTGTCGGCCGGGACAGGTGGATGAACACTGAAGCTTTCTTT.

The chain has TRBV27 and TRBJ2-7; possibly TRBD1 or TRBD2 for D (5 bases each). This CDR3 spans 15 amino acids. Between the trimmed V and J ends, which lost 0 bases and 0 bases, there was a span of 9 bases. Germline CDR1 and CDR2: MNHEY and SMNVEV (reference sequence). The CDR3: CASSLSPGSSYEQYF. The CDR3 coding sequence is TGTGCCAGCAGTTTATCGCCAGGGAGCTCCTACGAGCAGTACTTC.

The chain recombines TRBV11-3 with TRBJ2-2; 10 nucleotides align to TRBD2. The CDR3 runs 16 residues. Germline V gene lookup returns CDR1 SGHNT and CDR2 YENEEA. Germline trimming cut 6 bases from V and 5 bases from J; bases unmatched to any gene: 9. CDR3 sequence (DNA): TGTGCCAGCAGTCCGAATAGCGGGAGGAATACCGGGGAGCTGTTTTTT. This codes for CASSPNSGRNTGELFF.

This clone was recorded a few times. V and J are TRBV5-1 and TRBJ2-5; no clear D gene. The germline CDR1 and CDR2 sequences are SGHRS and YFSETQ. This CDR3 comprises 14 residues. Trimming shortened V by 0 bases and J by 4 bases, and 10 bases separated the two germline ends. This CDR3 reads CASSLEGSGETQYF. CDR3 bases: TGCGCCAGCAGCTTGGAGGGTAGTGGAGAGACCCAGTACTTC.

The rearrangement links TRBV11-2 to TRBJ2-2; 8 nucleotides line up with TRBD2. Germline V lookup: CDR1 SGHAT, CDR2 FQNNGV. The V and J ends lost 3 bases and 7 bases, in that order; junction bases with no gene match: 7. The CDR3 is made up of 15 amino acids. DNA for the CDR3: TGTGCCAGCAGCTTTGGACTAGCTTTAGGCGGGGAGCTGTTTTTT. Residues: CASSFGLALGGELFF.

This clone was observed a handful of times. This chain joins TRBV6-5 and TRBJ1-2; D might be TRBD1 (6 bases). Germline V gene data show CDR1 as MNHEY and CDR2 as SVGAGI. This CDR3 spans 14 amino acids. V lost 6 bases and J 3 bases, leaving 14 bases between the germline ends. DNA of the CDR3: TGTGCCAGCAGACGGCCAGGACAGTACTATGGCTACACCTTC. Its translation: CASRRPGQYYGYTF.

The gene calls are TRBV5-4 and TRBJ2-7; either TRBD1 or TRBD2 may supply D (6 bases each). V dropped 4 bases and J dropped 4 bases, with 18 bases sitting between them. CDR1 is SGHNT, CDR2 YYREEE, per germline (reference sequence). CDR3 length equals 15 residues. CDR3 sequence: CASSRGQGSSYEQYF. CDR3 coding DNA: TGTGCCAGCAGCCGGGGGCAGGGTAGTTCGTACGAGCAGTACTTC.

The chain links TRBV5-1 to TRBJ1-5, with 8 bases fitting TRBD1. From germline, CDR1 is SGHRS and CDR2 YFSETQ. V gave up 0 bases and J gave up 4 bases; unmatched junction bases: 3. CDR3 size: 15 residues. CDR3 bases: TGCGCCAGCAGCTTGGGGTACAGGGGGAATCAGCCCCAGCATTTT. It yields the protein CASSLGYRGNQPQHF.

CDR3: CSVGPTWTDTQYF. The DNA for the CDR3 is TGCAGCGTCGGGCCCACCTGGACAGATACGCAGTATTTT. J is TRBJ2-3 and V is TRBV29-1; no firm D call. Per the germline V gene, CDR1 is SQVTM and CDR2 is ANQGSEA. The CDR3 is 13 amino acids. V lost 6 bases, J lost 3 bases, and 13 bases lay in between.

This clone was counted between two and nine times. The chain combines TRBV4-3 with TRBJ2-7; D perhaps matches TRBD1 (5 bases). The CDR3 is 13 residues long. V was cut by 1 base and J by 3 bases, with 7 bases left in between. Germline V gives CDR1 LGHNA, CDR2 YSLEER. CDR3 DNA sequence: TGCGCCAGCAGCCAAGCTCAGGGCTACGAGCAGTACTTC. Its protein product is CASSQAQGYEQYF.

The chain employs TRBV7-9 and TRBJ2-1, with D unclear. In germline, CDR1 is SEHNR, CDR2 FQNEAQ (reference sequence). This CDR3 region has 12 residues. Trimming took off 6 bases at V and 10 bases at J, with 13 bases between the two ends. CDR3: CASRSNGHEQFF. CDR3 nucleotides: TGTGCCAGCAGATCCAATGGCCACGAGCAGTTCTTC. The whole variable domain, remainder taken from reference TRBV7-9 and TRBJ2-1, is DTGVSQNPRHKITKRGQNVTFRCDPISEHNRLYWYRQTLGQGPEFLTYFQNEAQLEKSRLLSDRFSAERPKGSFSTLEIQRTEQGDSAMYLCASRSNGHEQFFGPGTRLTVL.

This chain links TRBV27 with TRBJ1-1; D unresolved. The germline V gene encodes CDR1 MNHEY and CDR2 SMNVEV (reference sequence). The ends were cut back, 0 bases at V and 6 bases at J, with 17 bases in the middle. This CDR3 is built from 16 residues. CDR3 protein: CASSLSSILSVAEAFF. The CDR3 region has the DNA TGTGCCAGCAGTTTATCGAGTATCCTGAGCGTCGCTGAAGCTTTCTTT.

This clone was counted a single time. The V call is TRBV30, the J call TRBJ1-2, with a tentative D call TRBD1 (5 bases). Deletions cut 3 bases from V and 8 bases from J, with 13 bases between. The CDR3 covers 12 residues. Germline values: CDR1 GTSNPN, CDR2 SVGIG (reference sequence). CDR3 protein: CAWRAGTLGYTF. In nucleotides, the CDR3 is TGTGCCTGGAGAGCCGGGACCTTAGGCTACACCTTC.

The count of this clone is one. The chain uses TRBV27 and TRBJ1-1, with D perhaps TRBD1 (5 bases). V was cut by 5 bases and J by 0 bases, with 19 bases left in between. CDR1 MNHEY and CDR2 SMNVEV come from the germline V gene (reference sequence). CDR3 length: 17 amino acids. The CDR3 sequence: CASSVGATPTVNTEAFF. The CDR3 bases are TGTGCCAGCAGTGTCGGGGCGACACCGACGGTGAACACTGAAGCTTTCTTT.

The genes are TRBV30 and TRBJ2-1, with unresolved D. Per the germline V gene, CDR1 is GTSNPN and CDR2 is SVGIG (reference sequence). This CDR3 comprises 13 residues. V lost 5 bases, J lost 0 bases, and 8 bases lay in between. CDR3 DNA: TGTGCCTGGTTGAAGGGCTCCTACAATGAGCAGTTCTTC. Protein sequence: CAWLKGSYNEQFF.

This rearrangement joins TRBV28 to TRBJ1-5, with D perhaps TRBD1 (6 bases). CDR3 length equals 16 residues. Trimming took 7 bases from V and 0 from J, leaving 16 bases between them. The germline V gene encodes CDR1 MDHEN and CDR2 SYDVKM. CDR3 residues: CASTLTRGPSNQPQHF. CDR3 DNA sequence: TGTGCCAGCACCCTCACCAGGGGCCCTAGCAATCAGCCCCAGCATTTT.

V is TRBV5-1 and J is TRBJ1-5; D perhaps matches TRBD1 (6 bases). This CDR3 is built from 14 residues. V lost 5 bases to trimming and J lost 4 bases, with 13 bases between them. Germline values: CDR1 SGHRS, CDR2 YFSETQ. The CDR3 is CASSPTGQNQPQHF. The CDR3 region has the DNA TGCGCCAGCAGTCCAACAGGACAGAATCAGCCCCAGCATTTT.

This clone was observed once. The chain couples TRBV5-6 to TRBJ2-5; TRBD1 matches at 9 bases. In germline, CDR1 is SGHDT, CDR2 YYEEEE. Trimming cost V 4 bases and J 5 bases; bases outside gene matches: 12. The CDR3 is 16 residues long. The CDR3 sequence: CASSQEGGDRGETQYF. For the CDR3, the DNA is TGTGCCAGCAGCCAAGAGGGTGGTGACAGGGGGGAGACCCAGTACTTC.

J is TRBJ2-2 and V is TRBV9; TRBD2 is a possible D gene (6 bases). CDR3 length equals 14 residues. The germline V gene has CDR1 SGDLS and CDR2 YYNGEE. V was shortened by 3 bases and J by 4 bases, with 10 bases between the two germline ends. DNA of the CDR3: TGTGCCAGCAGCGCGGGTAGCGGCACCGGGGAGCTGTTTTTT. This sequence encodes CASSAGSGTGELFF.

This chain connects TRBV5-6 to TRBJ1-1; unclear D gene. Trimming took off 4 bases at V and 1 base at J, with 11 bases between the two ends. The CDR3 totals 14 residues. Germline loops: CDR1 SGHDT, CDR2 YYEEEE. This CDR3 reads CASSRLTENTEAFF. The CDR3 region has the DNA TGTGCCAGCAGCCGACTTACGGAGAACACTGAAGCTTTCTTT.